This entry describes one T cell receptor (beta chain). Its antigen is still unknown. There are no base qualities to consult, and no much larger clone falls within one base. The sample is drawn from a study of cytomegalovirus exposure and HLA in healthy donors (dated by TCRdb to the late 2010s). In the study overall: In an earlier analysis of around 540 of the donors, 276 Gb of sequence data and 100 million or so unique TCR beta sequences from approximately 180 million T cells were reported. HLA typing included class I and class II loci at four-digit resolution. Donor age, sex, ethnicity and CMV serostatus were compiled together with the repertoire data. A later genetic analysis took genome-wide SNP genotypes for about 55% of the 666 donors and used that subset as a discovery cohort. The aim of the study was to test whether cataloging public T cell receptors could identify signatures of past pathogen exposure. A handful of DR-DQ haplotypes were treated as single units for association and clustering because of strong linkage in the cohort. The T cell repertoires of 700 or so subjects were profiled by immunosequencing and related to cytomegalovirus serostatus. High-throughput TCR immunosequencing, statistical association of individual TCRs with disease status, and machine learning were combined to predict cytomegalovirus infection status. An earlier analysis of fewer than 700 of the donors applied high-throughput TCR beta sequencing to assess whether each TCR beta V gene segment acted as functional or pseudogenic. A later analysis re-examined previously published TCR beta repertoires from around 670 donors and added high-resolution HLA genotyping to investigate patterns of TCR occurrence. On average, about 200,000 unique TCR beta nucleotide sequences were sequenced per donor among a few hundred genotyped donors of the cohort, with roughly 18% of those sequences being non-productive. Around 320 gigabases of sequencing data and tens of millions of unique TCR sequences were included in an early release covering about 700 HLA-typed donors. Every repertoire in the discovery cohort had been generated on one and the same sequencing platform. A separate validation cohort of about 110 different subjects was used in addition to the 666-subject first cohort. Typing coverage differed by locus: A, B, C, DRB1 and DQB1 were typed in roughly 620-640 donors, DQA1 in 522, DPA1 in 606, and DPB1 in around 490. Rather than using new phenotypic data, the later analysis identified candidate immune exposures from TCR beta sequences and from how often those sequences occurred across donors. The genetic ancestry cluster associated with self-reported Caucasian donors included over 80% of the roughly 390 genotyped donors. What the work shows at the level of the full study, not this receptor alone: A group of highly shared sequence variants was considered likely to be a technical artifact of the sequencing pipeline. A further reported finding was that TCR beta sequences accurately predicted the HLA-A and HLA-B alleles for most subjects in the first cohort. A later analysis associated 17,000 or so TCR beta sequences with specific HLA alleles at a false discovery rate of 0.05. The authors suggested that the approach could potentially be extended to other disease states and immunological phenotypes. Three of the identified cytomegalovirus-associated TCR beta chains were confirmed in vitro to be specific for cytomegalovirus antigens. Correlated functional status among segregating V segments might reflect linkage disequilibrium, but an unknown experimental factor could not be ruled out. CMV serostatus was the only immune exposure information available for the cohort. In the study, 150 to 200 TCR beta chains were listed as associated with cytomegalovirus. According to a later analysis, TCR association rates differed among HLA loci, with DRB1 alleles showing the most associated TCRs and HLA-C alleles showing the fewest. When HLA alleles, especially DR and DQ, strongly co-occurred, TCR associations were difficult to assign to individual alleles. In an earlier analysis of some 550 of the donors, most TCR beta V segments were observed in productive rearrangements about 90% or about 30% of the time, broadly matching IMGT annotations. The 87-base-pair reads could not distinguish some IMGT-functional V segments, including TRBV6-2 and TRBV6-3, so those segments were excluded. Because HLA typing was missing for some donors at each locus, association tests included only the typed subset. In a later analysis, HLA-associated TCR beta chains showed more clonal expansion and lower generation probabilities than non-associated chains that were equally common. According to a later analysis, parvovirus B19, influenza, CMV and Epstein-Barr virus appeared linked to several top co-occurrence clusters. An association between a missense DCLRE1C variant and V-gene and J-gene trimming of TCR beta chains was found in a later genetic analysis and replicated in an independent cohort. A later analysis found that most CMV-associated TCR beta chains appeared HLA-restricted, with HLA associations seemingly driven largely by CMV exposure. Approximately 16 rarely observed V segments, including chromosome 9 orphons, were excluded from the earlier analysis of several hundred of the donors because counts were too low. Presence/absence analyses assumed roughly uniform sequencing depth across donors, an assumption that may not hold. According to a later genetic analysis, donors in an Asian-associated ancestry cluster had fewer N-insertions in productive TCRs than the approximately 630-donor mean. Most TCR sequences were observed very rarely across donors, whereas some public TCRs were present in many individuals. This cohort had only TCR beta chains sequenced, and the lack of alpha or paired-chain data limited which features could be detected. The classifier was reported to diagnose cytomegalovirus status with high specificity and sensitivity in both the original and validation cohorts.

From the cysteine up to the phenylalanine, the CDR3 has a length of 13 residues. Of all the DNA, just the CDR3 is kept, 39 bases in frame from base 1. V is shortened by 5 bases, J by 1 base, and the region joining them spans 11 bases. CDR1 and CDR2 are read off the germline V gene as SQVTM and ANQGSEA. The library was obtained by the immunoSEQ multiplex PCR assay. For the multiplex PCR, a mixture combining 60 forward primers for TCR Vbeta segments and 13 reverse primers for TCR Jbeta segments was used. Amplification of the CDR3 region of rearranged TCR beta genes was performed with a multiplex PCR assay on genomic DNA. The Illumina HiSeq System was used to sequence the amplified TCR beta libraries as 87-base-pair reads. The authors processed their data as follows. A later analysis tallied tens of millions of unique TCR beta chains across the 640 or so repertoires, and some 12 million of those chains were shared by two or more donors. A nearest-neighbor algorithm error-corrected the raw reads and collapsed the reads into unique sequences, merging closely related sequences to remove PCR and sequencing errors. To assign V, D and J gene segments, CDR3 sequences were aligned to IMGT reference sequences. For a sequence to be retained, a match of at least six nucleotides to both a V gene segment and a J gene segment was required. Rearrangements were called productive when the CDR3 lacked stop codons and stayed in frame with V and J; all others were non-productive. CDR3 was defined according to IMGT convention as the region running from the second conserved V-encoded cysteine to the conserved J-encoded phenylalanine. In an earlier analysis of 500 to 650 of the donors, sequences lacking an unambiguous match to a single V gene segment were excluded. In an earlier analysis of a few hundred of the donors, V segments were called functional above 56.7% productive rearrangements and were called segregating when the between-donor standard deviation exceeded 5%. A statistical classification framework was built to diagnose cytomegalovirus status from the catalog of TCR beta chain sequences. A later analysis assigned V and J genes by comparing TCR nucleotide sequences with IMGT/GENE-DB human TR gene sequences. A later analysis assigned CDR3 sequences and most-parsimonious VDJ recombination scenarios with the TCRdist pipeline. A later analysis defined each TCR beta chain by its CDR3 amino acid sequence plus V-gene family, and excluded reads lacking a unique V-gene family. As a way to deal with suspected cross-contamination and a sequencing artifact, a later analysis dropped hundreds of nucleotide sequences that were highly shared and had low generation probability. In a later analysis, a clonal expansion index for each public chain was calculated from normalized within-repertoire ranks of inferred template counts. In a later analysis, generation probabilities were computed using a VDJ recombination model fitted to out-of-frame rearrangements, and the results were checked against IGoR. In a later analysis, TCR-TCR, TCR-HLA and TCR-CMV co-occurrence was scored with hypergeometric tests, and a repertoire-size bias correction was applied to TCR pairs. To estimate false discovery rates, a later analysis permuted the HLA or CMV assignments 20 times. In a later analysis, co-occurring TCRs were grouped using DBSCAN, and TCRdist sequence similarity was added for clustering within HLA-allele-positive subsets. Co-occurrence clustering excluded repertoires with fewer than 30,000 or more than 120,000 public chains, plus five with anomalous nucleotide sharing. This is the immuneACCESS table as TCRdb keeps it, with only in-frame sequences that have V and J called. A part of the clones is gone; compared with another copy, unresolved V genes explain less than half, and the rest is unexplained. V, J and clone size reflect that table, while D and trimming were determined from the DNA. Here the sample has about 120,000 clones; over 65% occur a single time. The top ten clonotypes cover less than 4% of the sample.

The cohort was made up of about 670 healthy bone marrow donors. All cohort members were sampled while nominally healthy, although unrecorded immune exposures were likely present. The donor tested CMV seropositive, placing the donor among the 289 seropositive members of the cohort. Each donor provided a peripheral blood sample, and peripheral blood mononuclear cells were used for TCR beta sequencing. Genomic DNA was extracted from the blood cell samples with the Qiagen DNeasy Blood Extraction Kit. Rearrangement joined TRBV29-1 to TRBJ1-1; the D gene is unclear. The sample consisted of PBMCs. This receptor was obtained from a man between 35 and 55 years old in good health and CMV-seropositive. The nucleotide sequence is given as TGCAGCGTTCTAGGCCTGGGGAACACTGAAGCTTTCTTT. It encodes CSVLGLGNTEAFF.